This is a list of T cell receptor beta chains from one sample in a study of CD8 T cells in acute hepatitis C reinfection. Method: immunoSEQ multiplex PCR; TCRdb's copy keeps in-frame clones and lacks some. This table has more than 35,000 clones, around nine tenths appearing once. The sequenced sample consisted of naive CD8+ T cells from PBMCs. The source is a young man with chronic hepatitis C. Each CDR3 is given with its conserved first and last residue. Each record gives: D gene, J gene, clone size, V gene, CDR3 DNA, CDR3 protein. D genes are given only for firm matches. Size is stated for part of the rows, as once, few or many counts, or as a class when the clone is expanded.

D: .
J: TRBJ2-2
size: once
V: TRBV5-1
DNA: TGCGCCAGCAGCTTGGGAGGGGCTAACACCGGGGAGCTGTTTTTT
CDR3: CASSLGGANTGELFF

D: TRBD1
J: TRBJ2-7
size: .
V: TRBV5-1
DNA: TGCGCCAGCAGCTTGGGACAGGGGGCCTACGAGCAGTACTTC
CDR3: CASSLGQGAYEQYF

D: .
J: TRBJ1-2
size: .
V: TRBV6-1
DNA: TGTGCCAGCAGTGAAAACGGCTTGTTCACCTTC
CDR3: CASSENGLFTF

D: TRBD2
J: TRBJ2-3
size: .
V: TRBV28
DNA: TGTGCCAGCACCCCGTGGACTAGCGGGAGCACTACAGATACGCAGTATTTT
CDR3: CASTPWTSGSTTDTQYF

D: .
J: TRBJ1-2
size: .
V: TRBV28
DNA: TGTGCCAGCAGTTCCCCCCTATGGGGCTACACCTTC
CDR3: CASSSPLWGYTF

D: .
J: TRBJ1-2
size: .
V: TRBV5-6
DNA: TGTGCCAGCAGCCCTTTATACCTGACAGAGGGCTACACCTTC
CDR3: CASSPLYLTEGYTF

D: .
J: TRBJ2-7
size: .
V: TRBV11-1
DNA: TGTGCCAGCAGCTCAACTAGATCCTACGAGCAGTACTTC
CDR3: CASSSTRSYEQYF

D: .
J: TRBJ2-7
size: few
V: TRBV7-9
DNA: TGTGCCAGCAGCCTCGGGACCGGGGAGCAGTACTTC
CDR3: CASSLGTGEQYF

D: .
J: TRBJ1-2
size: few
V: TRBV6-6
DNA: TGTGCCAGCAGACCGCCGGCCACAGTCTATGGCTACACCTTC
CDR3: CASRPPATVYGYTF

D: .
J: TRBJ2-2
size: .
V: TRBV2
DNA: TGTGCCAGCAGTGAGATAGGAAGTGCCGCCGGGGAGCTGTTTTTT
CDR3: CASSEIGSAAGELFF

D: TRBD1
J: TRBJ2-1
size: .
V: TRBV10-2
DNA: TGCGCCAGCAACAGGGGAAACAATGAGCAGTTCTTC
CDR3: CASNRGNNEQFF

D: .
J: TRBJ2-5
size: .
V: TRBV27
DNA: TGTGCCAGTAACGCGTTGTGGGGGAAATGGGAGACCCAGTACTTC
CDR3: CASNALWGKWETQYF

D: .
J: TRBJ1-1
size: .
V: TRBV6-6
DNA: TGTGCCAGCAGCCCCAGGGAGGAGGGGAACACTGAAGCTTTCTTT
CDR3: CASSPREEGNTEAFF

D: .
J: TRBJ1-1
size: .
V: TRBV4-1
DNA: TGCGCCAGCAGCCAAAGTAGGAGGGGTCAGTTCACTGAAGCTTTCTTT
CDR3: CASSQSRRGQFTEAFF

D: .
J: TRBJ2-1
size: .
V: TRBV4-1
DNA: TGCGCCAGCAGCCAAGCCAACAATGAGCAGTTCTTC
CDR3: CASSQANNEQFF

D: .
J: TRBJ1-5
size: .
V: TRBV7-8
DNA: TGTGCCAGCAGCTTAGGCAGGGCGTGGAGTAGCAATCAGCCCCAGCATTTT
CDR3: CASSLGRAWSSNQPQHF

D: TRBD1
J: TRBJ1-2
size: .
V: TRBV4-2
DNA: TGTGCCAGCAGCCAACATACAGGGGAGACCGACTATGGCTACACCTTC
CDR3: CASSQHTGETDYGYTF

D: TRBD2
J: TRBJ2-1
size: .
V: TRBV27
DNA: TGTGCCAGCAGTACCCCTAGCGGGAGTAACAATGAGCAGTTCTTC
CDR3: CASSTPSGSNNEQFF

D: TRBD2
J: TRBJ2-1
size: .
V: TRBV19
DNA: TGTGCCAGTAGTTTCGGTGGGGGGGATGAGCAGTTCTTC
CDR3: CASSFGGGDEQFF

D: .
J: TRBJ1-5
size: .
V: TRBV4-1
DNA: TGCGCCAGCAGCCAAGTCTCAGGGAACAATCAGCCCCAGCATTTT
CDR3: CASSQVSGNNQPQHF

D: TRBD1
J: TRBJ2-7
size: .
V: TRBV15
DNA: TGTGCCACCAGCACTGGACAGGGGGCAAACGAGCAGTACTTC
CDR3: CATSTGQGANEQYF

D: .
J: TRBJ2-7
size: .
V: TRBV18
DNA: TGTGCCAGCTCACCACGGGTGGGAAGGGGCTCCTACGAGCAGTACTTC
CDR3: CASSPRVGRGSYEQYF